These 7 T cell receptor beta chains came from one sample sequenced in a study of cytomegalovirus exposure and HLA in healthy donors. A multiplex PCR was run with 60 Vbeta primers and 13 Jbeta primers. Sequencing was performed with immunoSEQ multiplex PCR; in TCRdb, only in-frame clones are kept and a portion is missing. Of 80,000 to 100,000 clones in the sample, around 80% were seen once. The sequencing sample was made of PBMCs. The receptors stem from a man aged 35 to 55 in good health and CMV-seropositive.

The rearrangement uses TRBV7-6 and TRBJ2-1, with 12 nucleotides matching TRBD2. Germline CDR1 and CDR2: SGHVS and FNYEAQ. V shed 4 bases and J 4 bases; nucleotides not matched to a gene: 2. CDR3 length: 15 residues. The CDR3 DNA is TGTGCCAGCAGCTCGACTAGCGGGAGATACAATGAGCAGTTCTTC. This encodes CASSSTSGRYNEQFF.

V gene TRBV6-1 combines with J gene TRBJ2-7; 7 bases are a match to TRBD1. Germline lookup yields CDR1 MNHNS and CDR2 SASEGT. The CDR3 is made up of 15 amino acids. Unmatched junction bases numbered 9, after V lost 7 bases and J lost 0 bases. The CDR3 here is CASILTGSSSYEQYF. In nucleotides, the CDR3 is TGTGCCAGCATCCTGACAGGGTCAAGCTCCTACGAGCAGTACTTC.

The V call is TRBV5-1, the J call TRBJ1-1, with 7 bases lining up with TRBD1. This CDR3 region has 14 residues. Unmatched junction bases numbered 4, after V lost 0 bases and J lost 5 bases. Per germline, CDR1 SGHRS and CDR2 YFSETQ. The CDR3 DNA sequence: TGCGCCAGCAGCTTGGACAGGGGTTGGACTGAAGCTTTCTTT. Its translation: CASSLDRGWTEAFF.

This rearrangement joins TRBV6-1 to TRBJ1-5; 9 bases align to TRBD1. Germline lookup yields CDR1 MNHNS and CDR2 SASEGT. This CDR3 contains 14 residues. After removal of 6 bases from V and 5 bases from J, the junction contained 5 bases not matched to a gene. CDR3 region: CASSQTGGYQPQHF. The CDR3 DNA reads TGTGCCAGCAGCCAGACAGGGGGTTATCAGCCCCAGCATTTT.

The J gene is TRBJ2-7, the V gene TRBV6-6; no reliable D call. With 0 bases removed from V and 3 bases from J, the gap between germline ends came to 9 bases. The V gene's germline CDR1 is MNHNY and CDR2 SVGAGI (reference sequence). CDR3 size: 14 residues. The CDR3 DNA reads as TGTGCCAGCAGTTACTCGGCCAGGATCTACGAGCAGTACTTC. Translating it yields CASSYSARIYEQYF.

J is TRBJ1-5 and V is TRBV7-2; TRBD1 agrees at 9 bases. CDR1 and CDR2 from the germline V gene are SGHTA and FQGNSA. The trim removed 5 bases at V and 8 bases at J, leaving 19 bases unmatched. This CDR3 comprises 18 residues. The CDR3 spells CASSLHLPGQGGIKPQHF. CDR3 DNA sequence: TGTGCCAGCAGCCTACACCTACCGGGACAGGGAGGCATCAAGCCCCAGCATTTT.

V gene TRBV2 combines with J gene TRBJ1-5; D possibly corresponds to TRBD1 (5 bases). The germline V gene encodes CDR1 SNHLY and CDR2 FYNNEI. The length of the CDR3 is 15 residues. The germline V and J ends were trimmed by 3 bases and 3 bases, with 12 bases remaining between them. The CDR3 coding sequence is TGTGCCAGCAGTGAGGAGACAGCAAACAATCAGCCCCAGCATTTT. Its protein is CASSEETANNQPQHF.